This paragraph reports one T cell receptor beta chain. Measured with immunoSEQ multiplex PCR; TCRdb has only the in-frame clones, and not every one. The sample holds some 150,000 clones, more than 85% seen once. The data were taken from a study of T cell responses to AZD1222 COVID-19 vaccine. Trimming cost V 0 bases and J 6 bases, with 18 bases left between them. Germline CDR1 LGHDT, CDR2 YNNKEL (reference sequence). The CDR3 length is 16 residues. The V call is TRBV3-1 (or the pseudogene TRBV3-2), the J call TRBJ2-7; perhaps TRBD2 as D (6 bases). This TCR came from an adult who received the AZD1222 COVID-19 vaccine. Here the sequenced sample was peripheral blood, taken 28 days after the second AZD1222 dose. CDR3 nucleotide sequence: TGTGCCAGCAGCCAAGAAGTCCAGGCCGGGGGAGGCGAGCAGTACTTC. Its protein is CASSQEVQAGGGEQYF.